The present T cell receptor (beta chain) was sequenced within a study of blood T cell repertoires in COVID-19. Across the whole study: Acute and convalescent COVID-19 samples came from the United States, Italy and Spain.

Trimming took 3 bases from V and 0 from J, leaving 10 bases between them. The CDR3 contains 14 residues. CDR1 SGDLS and CDR2 YYNGEE come from the germline V gene. Authors' data handling: The assay estimated nucleated cells by amplifying reference gene primers. The protocol was immunoSEQ multiplex PCR, while the TCRdb copy is restricted to in-frame clones and leaves out a portion. That table is the source of V, J and clone size, and D and trimming were worked out from the DNA. The sample lists about 200,000 clones; roughly 80% were seen once. This receptor was identified in a man in his sixties with COVID-19, enrolled during active disease. Sequencing was done on a sample of peripheral blood. The chain is built from TRBV9 and TRBJ2-7; D possibly corresponds to TRBD1 (5 bases). The CDR3 DNA reads TGTGCCAGCAGCGCGACAGAGATCTCCTACGAGCAGTACTTC. Translated: CASSATEISYEQYF. Full variable domain (remainder filled in from reference TRBV9 and TRBJ2-7): DSGVTQTPKHLITATGQRVTLRCSPRSGDLSVYWYQQSLDQGLQFLIQYYNGEERAKGNILERFSAQQFPDLHSELNLSSLELGDSALYFCASSATEISYEQYFGPGTRLTVT.